These 27 T cell receptor beta chains share one sample of origin, sequenced in a study of OX40 agonist ivuxolimab in advanced cancers. Sequencing used immunoSEQ multiplex PCR; TCRdb keeps in-frame clones, though not all of them. The table shows fewer than 90,000 clones, with roughly 90% occurring only once. The sample here was CD4+ or CD8+ T cells sorted from blood, taken in a trial of the OX40 agonist ivuxolimab. The receptors stem from an adult with an advanced solid tumor such as melanoma, head and neck, liver or kidney cancer.

The chain is built from TRBV30 and TRBJ2-1; 12 bases line up with TRBD2. CDR1 is GTSNPN and CDR2 is SVGIG in the germline V gene (reference sequence). This CDR3 is 15 amino acids long. The V segment lost 0 bases and the J segment 9 bases; nucleotides outside the gene matches: 6. CDR3 amino acids: CAWSVRGLAGSEQFF. Written as DNA, the CDR3 is TGTGCCTGGAGTGTACGAGGACTAGCGGGATCTGAGCAGTTCTTC.

This clone was found a few times. The chain carries TRBV7-9 and TRBJ1-1; 9 bases line up with TRBD1. Germline CDR1 and CDR2: SEHNR and FQNEAQ (reference sequence). V shed 2 bases and J 1 base; nucleotides not matched to a gene: 5. This CDR3 is built from 16 residues. The CDR3 DNA reads TGTGCCAGCAGCTTACCCCCGGGACAGGGGAACACTGAAGCTTTCTTT. This gives the protein CASSLPPGQGNTEAFF. Full variable domain (remainder filled in from reference TRBV7-9 and TRBJ1-1): DTGVSQNPRHKITKRGQNVTFRCDPISEHNRLYWYRQTLGQGPEFLTYFQNEAQLEKSRLLSDRFSAERPKGSFSTLEIQRTEQGDSAMYLCASSLPPGQGNTEAFFGQGTRLTVV.

In this sample, this clone turned up once. The rearrangement links TRBV30 to TRBJ1-3; a weak D match, TRBD1 (6 bases). This CDR3 comprises 16 residues. V was clipped by 3 bases and J by 0 bases, with 15 bases between them. Germline V gene lookup returns CDR1 GTSNPN and CDR2 SVGIG (reference sequence). The CDR3: CAWSLGGASSGNTIYF. CDR3 sequence (DNA): TGTGCCTGGAGCCTTGGGGGGGCCAGCTCTGGAAACACCATATATTTT.

The V call is TRBV28, the J call TRBJ2-2, with D perhaps being TRBD1 or TRBD2 (5 bases each). CDR1 is MDHEN, CDR2 SYDVKM, per germline. The germline V and J ends were trimmed by 5 bases and 2 bases, with 18 bases remaining between them. CDR3 size: 17 residues. The CDR3 sequence: CASSPLGVPFNTGELFF. The CDR3 DNA is TGTGCCAGCAGTCCCCTGGGGGTCCCCTTCAACACCGGGGAGCTGTTTTTT.

This clone has only one observation. The chain couples TRBV5-4 to TRBJ1-2; a weak D match, TRBD1 (5 bases). The CDR3 has 13 residues. The ends were cut back, 1 base at V and 4 bases at J, with 8 bases in the middle. Germline V gene sequence: CDR1 SGHNT, CDR2 YYREEE (reference sequence). The chain's CDR3 is CASSLQGIYGYTF. The DNA of the CDR3 is TGTGCCAGCAGCTTGCAGGGAATCTATGGCTACACCTTC.

The sample holds one count of this clone. The chain combines TRBV5-1 with TRBJ2-7; the match to TRBD1 covers 11 bases. The germline V gene has CDR1 SGHRS and CDR2 YFSETQ. CDR3 size: 16 residues. The J segment lost 3 bases and the V segment lost 2 bases, leaving 7 bases of the junction unmatched. The CDR3 here is CASSLERTGGFYEQYF. The CDR3 region has the DNA TGCGCCAGCAGCTTAGAGAGGACAGGGGGCTTCTACGAGCAGTACTTC.

The rearrangement links TRBV19 to TRBJ2-2; 8 nucleotides agree with TRBD2. The CDR3 runs 17 residues. The germline CDR1 and CDR2 sequences are LNHDA and SQIVND (reference sequence). V was pared by 3 bases and J by 0 bases, with 6 bases of the junction left unmatched. The CDR3: CASSILTTSANTGELFF. CDR3 in DNA: TGTGCCAGTAGTATCCTGACGACTAGCGCGAACACCGGGGAGCTGTTTTTT.

The chain joins TRBV7-2 to TRBJ2-7; D not resolved. The germline gives CDR1 SGHTA, CDR2 FQGNSA. The germline V and J ends were trimmed by 3 bases and 2 bases, with 14 bases remaining between them. The CDR3 spans 15 residues. The CDR3 nucleotides read TGTGCCAGCAGCTTTGACTTCCCGGTCCCCTACGAGCAGTACTTC. Translation gives CASSFDFPVPYEQYF.

The chain uses TRBV27 and TRBJ2-1; D call uncertain. CDR1 MNHEY and CDR2 SMNVEV come from the germline V gene (reference sequence). The CDR3 runs to 12 residues. V lost 5 bases and J 14 bases, leaving 16 bases between the germline ends. The CDR3 loop reads CASSGVGAREFF. The CDR3 DNA sequence: TGTGCCAGCAGTGGGGTGGGCGCCCGAGAGTTCTTC.

This clone came up a few times. The J gene is TRBJ1-2, the V gene TRBV30; D ambiguous. This CDR3 has 12 amino acids. The germline gives CDR1 GTSNPN, CDR2 SVGIG (reference sequence). The V end lost 1 base, the J end lost 10 bases, and 13 bases lay between the germline ends. In DNA, the CDR3 is TGTGCCTGGAGTGCACCCACCTCCCCCTACACCTTC. Translated, it gives CAWSAPTSPYTF.

This chain uses TRBV7-6 with TRBJ2-2; the D gene is possibly TRBD2 (6 bases). This CDR3 has 16 residues. Germline V gene data show CDR1 as SGHVS and CDR2 as FNYEAQ. Trimming took 4 bases from V and 0 from J, leaving 12 bases between them. CDR3 in DNA: TGTGCCAGCAGCTCTGGGGGACTTGCGAACACCGGGGAGCTGTTTTTT. This sequence encodes CASSSGGLANTGELFF.

This chain joins TRBV7-9 and TRBJ2-1, with D perhaps TRBD2 (6 bases). V lost 4 bases, J lost 1 base, and 11 bases lay in between. The CDR3 contains 15 residues. Germline V gives CDR1 SEHNR, CDR2 FQNEAQ (reference sequence). DNA for the CDR3: TGTGCCAGCAGCTCACGACTAGGTTCCTACAATGAGCAGTTCTTC. Protein product: CASSSRLGSYNEQFF.

This clone came up once. The V call is TRBV6-5, the J call TRBJ2-4; the match to TRBD2 covers 9 bases. The CDR3 loop spans 16 amino acids. Losses at the gene ends were 0 bases for V and 6 bases for J; bases not matched to a gene: 6. CDR1 MNHEY and CDR2 SVGAGI come from the germline V gene. As DNA, the CDR3 is TGTGCCAGCAGTTACTCGACTAGCGGTGCCCTAAACATTCAGTACTTC. This translates into CASSYSTSGALNIQYF.

V is TRBV4-3 and J is TRBJ2-1; D may be TRBD2 (5 bases). Germline loops: CDR1 LGHNA, CDR2 YSLEER. Trimming stripped 1 base from V and 6 bases from J, with 13 bases between. CDR3 length equals 15 residues. In nucleotides, the CDR3 is TGCGCCAGCAGCCAAGGGACTGCCCCGGGCAATGAGCAGTTCTTC. It codes for CASSQGTAPGNEQFF.

The rearrangement uses TRBV5-1 and TRBJ1-1; D might be TRBD1 (5 bases). The CDR3 length is 15 residues. Germline CDR1 SGHRS, CDR2 YFSETQ. The ends were cut back, 4 bases at V and 4 bases at J, with 17 bases in the middle. CDR3 coding DNA: TGCGCCAGCAGCCCGACAGCTTCGTTGACCACTGAAGCTTTCTTT. This codes for CASSPTASLTTEAFF.

This clone was picked up a small number of times. V is TRBV6-6 and J is TRBJ2-7, with 7 bases lining up with TRBD2. The germline gives CDR1 MNHNY, CDR2 SVGAGI (reference sequence). With 2 bases clipped from V and 6 bases from J, the junction kept 7 bases outside the gene matches. This CDR3 contains 14 residues. The CDR3 DNA follows: TGTGCCAGCAGTTACATTAGTCCGGGGGGCGAGCAGTACTTC. Protein sequence: CASSYISPGGEQYF.

The chain has TRBV27 and TRBJ2-2; D not certain. The V and J ends lost 0 bases and 4 bases respectively, with 6 bases between them. Germline CDR1 MNHEY, CDR2 SMNVEV (reference sequence). This CDR3 contains 14 residues. The CDR3 region is CASSLSALTGELFF. CDR3 nucleotides: TGTGCCAGCAGTTTATCCGCACTCACCGGGGAGCTGTTTTTT.

This clone appeared a single time. For the CDR3, the DNA is TGTGCCAGCAGCCCCTTGGGTGACACCATATATTTT. This gives the protein CASSPLGDTIYF. The rearrangement joins TRBV7-9 to TRBJ1-3; D is unresolved. The germline V gene has CDR1 SEHNR and CDR2 FQNEAQ (reference sequence). The length of the CDR3 is 12 residues. V was shortened by 5 bases and J by 8 bases, with 10 bases between the two germline ends.

The chain is built from TRBV19 and TRBJ2-7, with 11 bases that match TRBD2. The CDR3 spans 14 residues. The V segment lost 5 bases and the J segment 4 bases; nucleotides outside the gene matches: 4. In germline, CDR1 is LNHDA, CDR2 SQIVND (reference sequence). CDR3 sequence (DNA): TGTGCCAGTAGTGGGACTAGCGGTCCTTACGAGCAGTACTTC. Its translation: CASSGTSGPYEQYF.

The CDR3 protein is CASSPLAHGPNTGELFF. CDR3 DNA sequence: TGTGCCAGCTCACCATTGGCTCATGGCCCGAACACCGGGGAGCTGTTTTTT. This sequence joins TRBV18 and TRBJ2-2, with D uncertain. The CDR3 length is 17 residues. Trimming removed 2 bases from V and 0 bases from J, with 13 bases in between. Germline CDR1 reads KGHSH; CDR2 reads LQKENI.

With regard to this clone: Distinct nucleotide sequences in the sample also encode this CDR3. The chain is built from TRBV18 and TRBJ1-2; 8 bases agree with TRBD1. The CDR3 length is 13 residues. V trimming: 3 bases; J trimming: 4 bases; junction bases outside the gene matches: 1. Germline assignment: CDR1 KGHSH and CDR2 LQKENI. The CDR3 here is CASSPDRAYGYTF. The CDR3 nucleotides read TGTGCCAGCTCACCGGACAGGGCCTATGGCTACACCTTC. Based on the CDR3 plus reference TRBV18 and TRBJ1-2, the full variable domain is NAGVMQNPRHLVRRRGQEARLRCSPMKGHSHVYWYRQLPEEGLKFMVYLQKENIIDESGMPKERFSAEFPKEGPSILRIQQVVRGDSAAYFCASSPDRAYGYTFGSGTRLTVV.

On this clone itself: Germline is not matched at one junction end, which may reflect a read error. The V call is TRBV7-7, the J call TRBJ2-5, with 9 bases that match TRBD1. The CDR3 spans 13 residues. From germline, CDR1 is SSHAT and CDR2 FNYEAQ (reference sequence). CDR3 in amino acids: CASSSDRGETQYF. The CDR3, as DNA: TGTGCTAGCAGCTCTGACAGGGGGGAGACCCAGTACTTC.

The chain carries TRBV27 and TRBJ2-1, with 9 nucleotides matching TRBD2. Germline CDR1 and CDR2: MNHEY and SMNVEV (reference sequence). The ends lost 5 bases at V and 0 bases at J; junction bases unmatched: 8. CDR3 size: 17 residues. The CDR3 loop reads CASSRRTSDFSYNEQFF. In DNA, the CDR3 is TGTGCCAGCAGTCGACGGACTAGCGACTTCTCCTACAATGAGCAGTTCTTC.

V is TRBV7-8 and J is TRBJ2-7; no clear D gene. The germline CDR1 and CDR2 sequences are SGHVS and FQNEAQ. V was trimmed by 4 bases and J by 0 bases, leaving 10 bases between them. The CDR3 length is 14 residues. CDR3 bases: TGTGCCAGCAGCTCCGGACGGCGCTCCTACGAGCAGTACTTC. Protein sequence: CASSSGRRSYEQYF. Complete variable domain (other parts from reference TRBV7-8 and TRBJ2-7): GAGVSQSPRYKVAKRGQDVALRCDPISGHVSLFWYQQALGQGPEFLTYFQNEAQLDKSGLPSDRFFAERPEGSVSTLKIQRTQQEDSAVYLCASSSGRRSYEQYFGPGTRLTVT.

To note about this clone: Other DNA variants within this sample encode the same CDR3. The rearrangement links TRBV7-2 to TRBJ2-2; possible D gene TRBD1, 6 bases. The CDR3 contains 13 residues. From germline, CDR1 is SGHTA and CDR2 FQGNSA. V dropped 3 bases and J dropped 5 bases, with 7 bases sitting between them. The CDR3 bases are TGTGCCAGCAGCTTCCAGGGGACCGGGGAGCTGTTTTTT. It encodes CASSFQGTGELFF.

J is TRBJ2-1 and V is TRBV6-1, with a possible D match to TRBD2 (6 bases). This CDR3 has 9 amino acids. Germline V CDR1 and CDR2: MNHNS, SASEGT. The CDR3 loop is CGLGNEQFF. In DNA, the CDR3 is TGTGGACTAGGGAATGAGCAGTTCTTC.

The gene calls are TRBV1 and TRBJ2-1; no check of the table's D call, TRBD2, against the DNA was made. TRBV1 is designated a pseudogene. The CDR3 is 13 residues long. The CDR3 sequence is CTSSQDLVREQFF. CDR3 DNA sequence: TGCACCAGCAGCCAAGATCTCGTGAGGGAGCAGTTCTTC.